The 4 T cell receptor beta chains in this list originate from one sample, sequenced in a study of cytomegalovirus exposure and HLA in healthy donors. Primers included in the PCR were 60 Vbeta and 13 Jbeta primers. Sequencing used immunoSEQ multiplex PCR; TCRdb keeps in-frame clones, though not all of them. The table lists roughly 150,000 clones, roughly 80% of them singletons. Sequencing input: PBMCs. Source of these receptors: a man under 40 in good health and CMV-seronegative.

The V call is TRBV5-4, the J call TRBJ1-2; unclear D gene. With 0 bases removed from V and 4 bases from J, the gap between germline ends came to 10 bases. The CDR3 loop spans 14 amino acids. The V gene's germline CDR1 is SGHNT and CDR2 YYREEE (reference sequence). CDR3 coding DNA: TGTGCCAGCAGCTTGGGGCCGGGAACCTATGGCTACACCTTC. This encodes CASSLGPGTYGYTF.

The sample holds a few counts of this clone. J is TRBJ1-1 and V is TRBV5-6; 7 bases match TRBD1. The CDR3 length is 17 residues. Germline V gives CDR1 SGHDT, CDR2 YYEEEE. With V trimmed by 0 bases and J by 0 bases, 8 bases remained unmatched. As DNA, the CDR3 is TGTGCCAGCAGCTTGGAGACAGGGCCTGGGGTGAACACTGAAGCTTTCTTT. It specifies CASSLETGPGVNTEAFF.

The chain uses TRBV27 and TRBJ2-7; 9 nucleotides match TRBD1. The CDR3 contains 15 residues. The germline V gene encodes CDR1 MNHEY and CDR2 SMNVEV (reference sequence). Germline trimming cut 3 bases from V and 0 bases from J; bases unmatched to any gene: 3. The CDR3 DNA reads TGTGCCAGCAGTTTGAGGGGACAGGGCTCCTACGAGCAGTACTTC. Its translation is CASSLRGQGSYEQYF.

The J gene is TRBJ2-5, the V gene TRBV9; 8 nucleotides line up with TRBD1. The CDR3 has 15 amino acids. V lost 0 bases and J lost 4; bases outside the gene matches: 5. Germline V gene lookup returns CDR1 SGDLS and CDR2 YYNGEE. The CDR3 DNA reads TGTGCCAGCAGCGTAGTGCAGGGGACAGGAGAGACCCAGTACTTC. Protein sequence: CASSVVQGTGETQYF.